The 28 T cell receptor beta chains below all came from one sample that was sequenced in a study of radiotherapy plus CTLA-4 blockade in lung cancer. Sequencing was performed with immunoSEQ multiplex PCR; in TCRdb, only in-frame clones are kept and a portion is missing. The sample includes some 34,000 clones, 72% of them seen just once. This sample comprised peripheral blood, obtained from a patient treated with radiotherapy plus ipilimumab. All receptors derive from a human donor with non-small cell lung cancer who had stable disease on radiotherapy plus ipilimumab.

CDR3 sequence reads: CASSLGALDTGELFF. CDR3 sequence (DNA): TGTGCCAGCAGCTTAGGAGCCCTGGACACCGGGGAGCTGTTTTTT. The chain has TRBV11-2 and TRBJ2-2; no reliable D call. Germline values: CDR1 SGHAT, CDR2 FQNNGV. Trimming pared 1 base from V and 3 bases from J, leaving 9 bases between. The CDR3 has 15 amino acids.

This clone was observed a single time. The V call is TRBV5-6, the J call TRBJ1-2; D not certain. The germline V gene has CDR1 SGHDT and CDR2 YYEEEE. V lost 0 bases and J 4 bases, leaving 10 bases between the germline ends. The length of the CDR3 is 14 residues. The CDR3 loop is CASSLDALGYGYTF. The CDR3 nucleotides read TGTGCCAGCAGCTTGGACGCTCTCGGCTATGGCTACACCTTC.

The chain combines TRBV5-1 with TRBJ2-3, with D tentatively TRBD1 (5 bases). V was pared by 0 bases and J by 2 bases, with 13 bases between. The CDR3 contains 16 residues. The germline V gene has CDR1 SGHRS and CDR2 YFSETQ. The CDR3 DNA reads as TGCGCCAGCAGCTTGGGGGGCGCCCCGAACACAGATACGCAGTATTTT. It yields the protein CASSLGGAPNTDTQYF.

There are a few counts of this clone. V usage is TRBV5-6 and J usage is TRBJ1-2; possibly TRBD1 for D (5 bases). Trimming pared 0 bases from V and 7 bases from J, leaving 13 bases between. The CDR3 sequence is 14 residues long. Germline V gene sequence: CDR1 SGHDT, CDR2 YYEEEE. The CDR3 is CASSLVSREAGYTF. CDR3 coding DNA: TGTGCCAGCAGCTTGGTATCCAGGGAAGCTGGCTACACCTTC.

This sequence joins TRBV7-9 and TRBJ1-1; D is undetermined. There are 11 residues in the CDR3. V dropped 4 bases and J dropped 7 bases, with 7 bases sitting between them. The germline V gene encodes CDR1 SEHNR and CDR2 FQNEAQ (reference sequence). As DNA, the CDR3 is TGTGCCAGCAGCTCTTCGTTTGAAGCTTTCTTT. This sequence encodes CASSSSFEAFF.

The J gene is TRBJ2-7, the V gene TRBV11-2, with TRBD1 matching over 10 bases. Germline assignment: CDR1 SGHAT and CDR2 FQNNGV. The length of the CDR3 is 14 residues. Trimming removed 5 bases from V and 3 bases from J; junction bases left unmatched: 4. This CDR3 reads CASSRGTGVYEQYF. In DNA, the CDR3 is TGTGCCAGCAGCCGCGGGACAGGGGTCTACGAGCAGTACTTC. Full variable domain (outside the CDR3, taken from reference TRBV11-2 and TRBJ2-7): EAGVAQSPRYKIIEKRQSVAFWCNPISGHATLYWYQQILGQGPKLLIQFQNNGVVDDSQLPKDRFSAERLKGVDSTLKIQPAKLEDSAVYLCASSRGTGVYEQYFGPGTRLTVT.

J is TRBJ2-3 and V is TRBV5-6, with TRBD1 matching over 7 bases. CDR3 size: 17 residues. V was pared by 5 bases and J by 3 bases, with 15 bases of the junction left unmatched. The germline gives CDR1 SGHDT, CDR2 YYEEEE. This CDR3 is CASRLSWGQMSTDTQYF. The CDR3 nucleotides read TGTGCCAGCAGACTCTCTTGGGGACAGATGTCAACAGATACGCAGTATTTT.

The chain links TRBV6-5 to TRBJ2-2; 10 bases are a match to TRBD1. With 6 bases clipped from V and 3 bases from J, the junction kept 4 bases outside the gene matches. Germline V lookup: CDR1 MNHEY, CDR2 SVGAGI. The CDR3 is 15 residues long. Here the CDR3 reads CASSRGTGDTGELFF. As DNA, the CDR3 is TGTGCCAGCAGCCGAGGGACAGGGGACACCGGGGAGCTGTTTTTT.

The rearrangement joins TRBV4-1 to TRBJ2-2; D is unclear. Trimming stripped 0 bases from V and 1 base from J, with 6 bases between. CDR3 length: 15 amino acids. Germline CDR1 and CDR2: MGHRA and YSYEKL. This CDR3 reads CASSQDPGNTGELFF. As DNA, the CDR3 is TGCGCCAGCAGCCAAGATCCAGGGAACACCGGGGAGCTGTTTTTT.

The CDR3 is CASRQKGTGGYEQYF. The CDR3 region has the DNA TGTGCCAGCAGGCAGAAGGGGACAGGTGGCTACGAGCAGTACTTC. This rearrangement joins TRBV27 to TRBJ2-7, with 8 bases aligning to TRBD1. The germline CDR1 and CDR2 sequences are MNHEY and SMNVEV (reference sequence). This CDR3 is built from 15 residues. With 6 bases clipped from V and 3 bases from J, the junction kept 10 bases outside the gene matches.

The gene calls are TRBV5-5 and TRBJ2-1, with D unclear. V gave up 2 bases and J gave up 1 base, with 10 bases separating them. CDR3 size: 15 residues. Germline V gene lookup returns CDR1 SGHKS and CDR2 YYEKEE (reference sequence). The CDR3 loop is CASSFEHGSYNEQFF. The CDR3 bases are TGTGCCAGCAGCTTTGAACACGGGTCCTACAATGAGCAGTTCTTC.

The chain uses TRBV7-9 and TRBJ1-6, with no clear D. The CDR3 covers 15 residues. Trimming took off 2 bases at V and 4 bases at J, with 9 bases between the two ends. Germline V gene data show CDR1 as SEHNR and CDR2 as FQNEAQ (reference sequence). The CDR3 DNA follows: TGTGCCAGCAGCTTAAAGGACTCTTATAATTCACCCCTCCACTTT. It specifies CASSLKDSYNSPLHF.

The V call is TRBV7-2, the J call TRBJ1-2; the D gene is possibly TRBD1 (5 bases). This CDR3 contains 13 residues. V gave up 5 bases and J gave up 7 bases, with 14 bases separating them. Germline-derived CDR1 and CDR2 are SGHTA and FQGNSA. CDR3 sequence: CASSLTVGGGYTF. CDR3 nucleotides: TGTGCCAGCAGCCTAACAGTGGGGGGTGGCTACACCTTC.

The chain uses TRBV7-9 and TRBJ1-4; D is ambiguous. Germline CDR1 SEHNR, CDR2 FQNEAQ (reference sequence). This CDR3 has 16 residues. Trimming took 8 bases from V and 0 from J, leaving 16 bases between them. The CDR3 DNA is TGTGCCAGCGCGTCAGGATCCCTCTCAACTAATGAAAAACTGTTTTTT. Protein product: CASASGSLSTNEKLFF.

This chain joins TRBV4-2 and TRBJ2-7; 9 nucleotides line up with TRBD2. This CDR3 spans 16 amino acids. Germline loops: CDR1 LGHNA, CDR2 YNFKEQ. Trimming removed 0 bases from V and 1 base from J; junction bases left unmatched: 4. In nucleotides, the CDR3 is TGTGCCAGCAGCCAAGATAGCGGGGGTTATTCCTACGAGCAGTACTTC. Translated, it gives CASSQDSGGYSYEQYF.

This clone was recorded a few times. The chain employs TRBV12-5 and TRBJ1-5; D call uncertain. CDR1 is LGHNT, CDR2 FRNRAP, per germline. The CDR3 totals 13 residues. V was clipped by 4 bases and J by 2 bases, with 6 bases between them. The CDR3 loop is CASGWGGNQPQHF. The CDR3 nucleotides read TGTGCTAGTGGTTGGGGAGGCAATCAGCCCCAGCATTTT.

The chain uses TRBV15 and TRBJ2-7; 7 nucleotides line up with TRBD1. The trim removed 1 base at V and 3 bases at J, leaving 0 bases unmatched. CDR1 is LNHNV and CDR2 is YYDKDF in the germline V gene (reference sequence). This CDR3 region has 13 residues. CDR3 region: CATSRGDSYEQYF. Here the CDR3 DNA reads TGTGCCACCAGCAGAGGGGACAGCTACGAGCAGTACTTC.

The chain employs TRBV5-6 and TRBJ1-5; maybe TRBD1 (6 bases). Germline V gene data show CDR1 as SGHDT and CDR2 as YYEEEE. The V end lost 3 bases, the J end lost 2 bases, and 12 bases lay between the germline ends. The CDR3 extends over 15 amino acids. The CDR3 DNA is TGTGCCAGCAGCTATACAGGGATTGGCAATCAGCCCCAGCATTTT. Amino acids: CASSYTGIGNQPQHF.

The CDR3 is CASSDGRTGAGDTQYF. CDR3 in DNA: TGTGCCAGCAGTGACGGAAGGACAGGGGCGGGGGATACGCAGTATTTT. The chain couples TRBV6-4 to TRBJ2-3, with TRBD1 matching over 9 bases. This CDR3 region has 16 residues. J gave up 6 bases and V 2 bases, and 9 bases lay outside the gene matches. Germline CDR1 MRHNA, CDR2 SNTAGT.

This sequence joins TRBV10-3 and TRBJ1-4; 9 nucleotides align to TRBD1. From germline, CDR1 is ENHRY and CDR2 SYGVKD. This CDR3 has 15 residues. Trimming at V came to 3 bases and at J to 4 bases, leaving 3 bases not matched to a gene. The DNA for the CDR3 is TGTGCCATCAGTGACCCGGGACAGGGTAATGAAAAACTGTTTTTT. It is translated as CAISDPGQGNEKLFF.

In this sample, this clone is medium-sized (0.01 to 0.1%). CDR3 in DNA: TGTGCCAGCAGTTATCTAGAGGGAGGCTACACCTTC. It specifies CASSYLEGGYTF. The J gene is TRBJ1-2, the V gene TRBV6-6; D remains ambiguous. This CDR3 is built from 12 residues. V was shortened by 3 bases and J by 8 bases, with 10 bases between the two germline ends. Looked up from germline, CDR1 is MNHNY and CDR2 is SVGAGI (reference sequence).

V is TRBV11-3 and J is TRBJ2-1, with a weak D call TRBD1 (5 bases). V lost 1 base, J lost 0 bases, and 7 bases lay in between. Germline V lookup: CDR1 SGHNT, CDR2 YENEEA. CDR3 length: 15 residues. The CDR3 bases are TGTGCCAGCAGCTTAGGCCAGGGCTCCTACAATGAGCAGTTCTTC. It yields the protein CASSLGQGSYNEQFF.

The chain carries TRBV11-3 and TRBJ1-3; D remains unclear. This CDR3 comprises 14 residues. The V gene's germline CDR1 is SGHNT and CDR2 YENEEA. Between the trimmed V and J ends, which lost 3 bases and 0 bases, there was a span of 6 bases. The CDR3 nucleotides are TGTGCCAGCAGCTTTGGCGGCTCTGGAAACACCATATATTTT. Amino acid sequence: CASSFGGSGNTIYF.

The genes are TRBV5-1 and TRBJ2-2, with D perhaps TRBD2 (7 bases). CDR1 and CDR2 (germline): SGHRS, YFSETQ. The V end was cut by 4 bases, the J end by 6 bases, with 13 bases between. This CDR3 is 14 amino acids long. As DNA, the CDR3 is TGCGCCAGCAGCCTAAGGGGGGGGCCCGGGGAGCTGTTTTTT. Protein product: CASSLRGGPGELFF.

This clone was detected only a few times. This chain's CDR3 is CASSLEGQGADQPQHF. The CDR3 region has the DNA TGTGCCAGCAGCTTAGAGGGACAGGGGGCTGATCAGCCCCAGCATTTT. The rearrangement uses TRBV7-8 and TRBJ1-5; 12 bases fit TRBD1. The CDR3 totals 16 residues. Germline-derived CDR1 and CDR2 are SGHVS and FQNEAQ. Trimming at V came to 1 base and at J to 5 bases, leaving 3 bases not matched to a gene.

This clone was picked up a small number of times. This chain links TRBV2 with TRBJ1-4, with 7 bases fitting TRBD1. Germline loops: CDR1 SNHLY, CDR2 FYNNEI. The CDR3 covers 14 residues. V was clipped by 7 bases and J by 3 bases; unmatched bases: 5. Written as DNA, the CDR3 is TGTGCCAGCAAGAAGGGGGCGGCTAATGAAAAACTGTTTTTT. Translating it yields CASKKGAANEKLFF.

The chain joins TRBV5-4 to TRBJ1-4, with D perhaps matching TRBD1 (5 bases). Trimming stripped 4 bases from V and 5 bases from J, with 15 bases between. The length of the CDR3 is 15 residues. Per germline, CDR1 SGHNT and CDR2 YYREEE (reference sequence). The CDR3 bases are TGTGCCAGCAGCGATCGCGCGGGGCGGAATGAAAAACTGTTTTTT. Its translation is CASSDRAGRNEKLFF.

The rearrangement joins TRBV18 to TRBJ1-3, with D hard to call. The CDR3 loop spans 19 amino acids. V dropped 3 bases and J dropped 2 bases, with 23 bases sitting between them. Germline V gives CDR1 KGHSH, CDR2 LQKENI. The CDR3 bases are TGTGCCAGCTCACCGACTCCCTCCCCTCACAAGAGTACTGGAAACACCATATATTTT. The encoded protein is CASSPTPSPHKSTGNTIYF.